Reported below is one T cell receptor beta chain. This CDR3 has 13 amino acids. The germline V gene encodes CDR1 SEHNR and CDR2 FQNEAQ (reference sequence). V was pared by 2 bases and J by 6 bases, with 3 bases of the junction left unmatched. These data come from a study of control samples from healthy donors and cancer patients. The protocol was immunoSEQ multiplex PCR, while the TCRdb copy is restricted to in-frame clones and leaves out a portion. The sample holds approximately 60,000 clones, roughly 90% seen once. Input material: PBMCs. The source is a man under 40 with colorectal cancer. The chain employs TRBV7-9 and TRBJ1-2; 7 bases agree with TRBD1. The CDR3 DNA follows: TGTGCCAGCAGCTTAAAGGGGGCGCATGGCTACACCTTC. It translates to CASSLKGAHGYTF. The full variable domain, in which reference TRBV7-9 and TRBJ1-2 provide the parts outside the CDR3, is DTGVSQNPRHKITKRGQNVTFRCDPISEHNRLYWYRQTLGQGPEFLTYFQNEAQLEKSRLLSDRFSAERPKGSFSTLEIQRTEQGDSAMYLCASSLKGAHGYTFGSGTRLTVV.